This T cell receptor (beta chain) was retrieved from a study of PD-L1 blockade in urothelial cancer. The time point was: pretreatment peripheral blood. The assay was immunoSEQ multiplex PCR, and TCRdb's table has in-frame clones only and misses some. The data show 54,000 or so clones, more than 75% seen once. The CDR3 length is 14 residues. Germline values: CDR1 SEHNR, CDR2 FQNEAQ (reference sequence). V was pared by 6 bases and J by 0 bases, with 11 bases between. The V call is TRBV7-9, the J call TRBJ1-1; D is perhaps TRBD1 (5 bases). The source is a man between 50 and 59 years old with urothelial cancer. The sequencing used PBMCs, collected around atezolizumab (anti-PD-L1) treatment. The CDR3 sequence is CASRSDRLNTEAFF. CDR3 sequence (DNA): TGTGCCAGCAGGTCCGACAGACTGAACACTGAAGCTTTCTTT.